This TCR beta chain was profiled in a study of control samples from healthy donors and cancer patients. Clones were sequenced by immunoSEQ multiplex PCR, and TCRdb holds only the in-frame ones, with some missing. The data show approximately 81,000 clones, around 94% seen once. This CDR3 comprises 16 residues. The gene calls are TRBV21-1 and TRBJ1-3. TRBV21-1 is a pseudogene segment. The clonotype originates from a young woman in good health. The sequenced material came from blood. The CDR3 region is CASREIRNLGKGGIYF. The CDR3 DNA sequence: TGTGCCAGCCGCGAAATTAGAAATCTCGGGAAAGGCGGCATATATTTT.